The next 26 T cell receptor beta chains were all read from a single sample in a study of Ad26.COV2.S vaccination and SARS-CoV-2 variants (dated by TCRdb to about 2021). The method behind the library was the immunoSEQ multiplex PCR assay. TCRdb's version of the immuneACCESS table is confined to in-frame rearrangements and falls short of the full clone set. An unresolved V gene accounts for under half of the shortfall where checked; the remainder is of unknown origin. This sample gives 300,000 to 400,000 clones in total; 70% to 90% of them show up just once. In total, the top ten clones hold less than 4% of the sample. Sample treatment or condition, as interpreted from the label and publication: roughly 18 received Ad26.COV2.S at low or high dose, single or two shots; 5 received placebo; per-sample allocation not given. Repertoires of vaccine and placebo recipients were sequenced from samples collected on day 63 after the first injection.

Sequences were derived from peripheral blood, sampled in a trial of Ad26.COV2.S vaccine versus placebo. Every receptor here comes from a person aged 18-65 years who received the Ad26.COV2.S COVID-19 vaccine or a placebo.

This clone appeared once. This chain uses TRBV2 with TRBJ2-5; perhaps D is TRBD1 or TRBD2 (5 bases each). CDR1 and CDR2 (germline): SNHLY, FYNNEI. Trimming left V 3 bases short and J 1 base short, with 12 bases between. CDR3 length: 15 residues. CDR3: CASSEGTAGQETQYF. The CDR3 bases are TGTGCCAGCAGTGAGGGGACGGCGGGCCAAGAGACCCAGTACTTC.

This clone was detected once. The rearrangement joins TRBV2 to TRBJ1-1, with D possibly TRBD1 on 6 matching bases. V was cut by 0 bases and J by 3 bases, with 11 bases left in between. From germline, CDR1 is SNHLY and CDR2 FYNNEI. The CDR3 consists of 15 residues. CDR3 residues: CASSEAPRGDTEAFF. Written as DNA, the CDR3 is TGTGCCAGCAGTGAAGCGCCCAGGGGAGACACTGAAGCTTTCTTT.

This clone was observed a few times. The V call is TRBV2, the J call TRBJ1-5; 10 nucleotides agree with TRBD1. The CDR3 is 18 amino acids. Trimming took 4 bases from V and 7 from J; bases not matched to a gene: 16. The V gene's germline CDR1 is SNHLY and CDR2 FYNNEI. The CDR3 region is CASSGGTGVVLGGQPQHF. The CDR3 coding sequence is TGTGCCAGCAGTGGAGGGACAGGGGTCGTCCTTGGGGGACAGCCCCAGCATTTT.

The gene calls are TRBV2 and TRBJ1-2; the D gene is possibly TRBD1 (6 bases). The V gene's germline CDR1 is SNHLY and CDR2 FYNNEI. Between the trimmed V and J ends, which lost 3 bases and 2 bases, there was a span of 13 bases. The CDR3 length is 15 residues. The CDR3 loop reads CASSEFVGGNYGYTF. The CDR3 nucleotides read TGTGCCAGCAGTGAGTTTGTAGGGGGGAACTATGGCTACACCTTC.

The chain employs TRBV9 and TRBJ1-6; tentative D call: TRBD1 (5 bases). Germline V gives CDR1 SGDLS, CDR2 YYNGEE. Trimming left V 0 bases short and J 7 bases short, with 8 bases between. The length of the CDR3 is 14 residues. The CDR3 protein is CASSVGGLNSPLHF. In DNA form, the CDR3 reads TGTGCCAGCAGCGTAGGGGGCTTGAATTCACCCCTCCACTTT.

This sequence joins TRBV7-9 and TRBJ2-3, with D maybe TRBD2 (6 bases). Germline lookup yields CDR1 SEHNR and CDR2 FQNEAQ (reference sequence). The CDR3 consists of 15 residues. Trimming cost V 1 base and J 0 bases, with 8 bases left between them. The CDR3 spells CASSLGSGSTDTQYF. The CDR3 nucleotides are TGTGCCAGCAGCTTAGGTAGCGGAAGCACAGATACGCAGTATTTT.

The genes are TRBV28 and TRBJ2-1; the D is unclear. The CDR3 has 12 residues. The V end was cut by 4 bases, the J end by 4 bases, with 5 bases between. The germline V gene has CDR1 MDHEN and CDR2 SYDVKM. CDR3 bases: TGTGCCAGCAGTTGGGTATACAATGAGCAGTTCTTC. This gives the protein CASSWVYNEQFF.

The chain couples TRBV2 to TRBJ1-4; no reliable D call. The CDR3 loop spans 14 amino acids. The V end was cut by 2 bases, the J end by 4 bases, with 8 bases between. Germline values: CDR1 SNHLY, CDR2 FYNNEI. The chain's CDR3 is CASSEYGFNEKLFF. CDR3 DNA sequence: TGTGCCAGCAGTGAATACGGGTTTAATGAAAAACTGTTTTTT.

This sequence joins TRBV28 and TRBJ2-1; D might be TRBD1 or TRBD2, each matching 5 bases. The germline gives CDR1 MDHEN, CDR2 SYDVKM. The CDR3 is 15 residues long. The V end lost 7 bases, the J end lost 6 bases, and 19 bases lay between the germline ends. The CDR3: CASTWGRPLGNEQFF. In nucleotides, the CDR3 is TGTGCCAGCACATGGGGGAGACCTTTAGGCAATGAGCAGTTCTTC.

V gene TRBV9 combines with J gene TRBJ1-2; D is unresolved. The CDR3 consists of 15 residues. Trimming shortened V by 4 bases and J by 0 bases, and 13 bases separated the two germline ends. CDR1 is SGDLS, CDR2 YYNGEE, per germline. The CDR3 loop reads CASSPGLVSNYGYTF. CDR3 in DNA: TGTGCCAGCAGCCCCGGGCTGGTTTCTAACTATGGCTACACCTTC.

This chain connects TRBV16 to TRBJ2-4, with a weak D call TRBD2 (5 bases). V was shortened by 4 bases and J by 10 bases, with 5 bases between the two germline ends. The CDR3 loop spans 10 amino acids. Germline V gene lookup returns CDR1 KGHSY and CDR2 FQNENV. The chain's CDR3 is CASSREIQYF. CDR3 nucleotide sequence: TGTGCCAGCAGCCGGGAGATTCAGTACTTC. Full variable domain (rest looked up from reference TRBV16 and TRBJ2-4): GEEVAQTPKHLVRGEGQKAKLYCAPIKGHSYVFWYQQVLKNEFKFLISFQNENVFDETGMPKERFSAKCLPNSPCSLEIQATKLEDSAVYFCASSREIQYFGAGTRLSVL.

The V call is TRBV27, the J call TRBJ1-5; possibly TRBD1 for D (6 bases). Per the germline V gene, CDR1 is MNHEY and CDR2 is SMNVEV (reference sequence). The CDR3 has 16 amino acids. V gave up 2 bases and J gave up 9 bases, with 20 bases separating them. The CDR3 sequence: CASSLQFGQSLLPQHF. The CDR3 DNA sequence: TGTGCCAGCAGTTTACAGTTTGGACAGTCCCTTTTGCCCCAGCATTTT.

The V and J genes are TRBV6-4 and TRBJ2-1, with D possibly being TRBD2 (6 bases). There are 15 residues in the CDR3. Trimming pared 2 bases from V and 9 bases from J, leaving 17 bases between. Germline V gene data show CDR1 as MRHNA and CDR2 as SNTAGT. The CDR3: CASSDPSRLGGEQFF. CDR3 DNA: TGTGCCAGCAGTGACCCATCCCGGCTGGGGGGTGAGCAGTTCTTC.

CDR3 sequence reads: CASSPPPSPANYGYTF. The CDR3 DNA reads TGTGCCAGCAGCCCACCCCCGAGCCCAGCTAACTATGGCTACACCTTC. The chain couples TRBV3-1 (or the pseudogene TRBV3-2) to TRBJ1-2; no definite D call. Germline assignment: CDR1 LGHDT and CDR2 YNNKEL (reference sequence). The V end was cut by 4 bases, the J end by 0 bases, with 15 bases between. The CDR3 has 16 amino acids.

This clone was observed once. CDR3: CASNPSGTDYEQYF. The CDR3 nucleotides are TGTGCCAGCAACCCCTCTGGGACAGATTACGAGCAGTACTTC. The chain is built from TRBV28 and TRBJ2-7, with TRBD1 identical over 7 bases. Germline V CDR1 and CDR2: MDHEN, SYDVKM. With V trimmed by 7 bases and J by 4 bases, 10 bases remained unmatched. CDR3 length: 14 residues.

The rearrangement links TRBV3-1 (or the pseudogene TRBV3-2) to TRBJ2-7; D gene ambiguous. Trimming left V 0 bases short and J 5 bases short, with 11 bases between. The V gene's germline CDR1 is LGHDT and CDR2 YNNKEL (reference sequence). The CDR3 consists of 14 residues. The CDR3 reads CASSQDADGHEQYF. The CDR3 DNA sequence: TGTGCCAGCAGCCAAGATGCGGATGGCCACGAGCAGTACTTC.

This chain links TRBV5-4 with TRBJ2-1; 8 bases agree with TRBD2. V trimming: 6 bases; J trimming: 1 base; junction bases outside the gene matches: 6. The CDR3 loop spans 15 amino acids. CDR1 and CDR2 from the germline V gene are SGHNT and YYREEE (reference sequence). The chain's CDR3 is CASIRAGESYNEQFF. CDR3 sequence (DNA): TGTGCCAGCATAAGAGCGGGAGAGTCCTACAATGAGCAGTTCTTC.

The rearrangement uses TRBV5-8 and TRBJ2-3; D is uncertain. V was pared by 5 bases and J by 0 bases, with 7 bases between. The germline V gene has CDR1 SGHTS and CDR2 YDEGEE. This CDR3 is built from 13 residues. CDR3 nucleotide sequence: TGTGCCAGCAGACTGCAAAGCACAGATACGCAGTATTTT. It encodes CASRLQSTDTQYF.

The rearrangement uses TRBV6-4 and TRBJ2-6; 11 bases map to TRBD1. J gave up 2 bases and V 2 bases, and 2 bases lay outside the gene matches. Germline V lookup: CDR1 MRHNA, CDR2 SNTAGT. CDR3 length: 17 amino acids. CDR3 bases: TGTGCCAGCAGTGACGGGACAGGGGGGGCTGGGGCCAACGTCCTGACTTTC. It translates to CASSDGTGGAGANVLTF.

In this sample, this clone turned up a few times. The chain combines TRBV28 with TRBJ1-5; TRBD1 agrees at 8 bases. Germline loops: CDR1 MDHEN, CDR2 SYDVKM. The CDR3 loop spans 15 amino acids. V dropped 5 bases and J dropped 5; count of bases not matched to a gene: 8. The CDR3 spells CASSPRTGFHQPQHF. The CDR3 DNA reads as TGTGCCAGCAGTCCCCGGACAGGGTTCCATCAGCCCCAGCATTTT.

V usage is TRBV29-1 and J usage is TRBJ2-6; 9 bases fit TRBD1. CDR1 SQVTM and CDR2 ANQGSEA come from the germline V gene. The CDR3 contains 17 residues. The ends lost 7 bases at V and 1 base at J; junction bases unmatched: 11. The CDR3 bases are TGCAGCGCTAGTGGGGACAGGGTGAGGTCTGGGGCCAACGTCCTGACTTTC. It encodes CSASGDRVRSGANVLTF.

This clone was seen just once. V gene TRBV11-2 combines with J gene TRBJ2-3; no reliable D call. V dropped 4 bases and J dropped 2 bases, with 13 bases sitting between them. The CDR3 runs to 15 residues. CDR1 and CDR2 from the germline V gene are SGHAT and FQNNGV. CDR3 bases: TGTGCCAGCAGCTCCCTAGGGTCTACCACAGATACGCAGTATTTT. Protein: CASSSLGSTTDTQYF.

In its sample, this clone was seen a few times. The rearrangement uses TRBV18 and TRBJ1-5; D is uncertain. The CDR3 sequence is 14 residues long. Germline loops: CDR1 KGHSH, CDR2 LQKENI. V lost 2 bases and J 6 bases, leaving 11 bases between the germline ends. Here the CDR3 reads CASSPDTAGQPQHF. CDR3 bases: TGTGCCAGCTCACCAGATACCGCCGGTCAGCCCCAGCATTTT.

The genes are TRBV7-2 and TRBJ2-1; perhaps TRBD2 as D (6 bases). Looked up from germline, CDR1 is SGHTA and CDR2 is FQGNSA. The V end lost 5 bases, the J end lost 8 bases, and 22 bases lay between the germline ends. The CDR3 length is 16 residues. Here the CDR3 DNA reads TGTGCCAGCAGCCCACCCTGGACTAAGGTCTATCATGAGCAGTTCTTC. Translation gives CASSPPWTKVYHEQFF.

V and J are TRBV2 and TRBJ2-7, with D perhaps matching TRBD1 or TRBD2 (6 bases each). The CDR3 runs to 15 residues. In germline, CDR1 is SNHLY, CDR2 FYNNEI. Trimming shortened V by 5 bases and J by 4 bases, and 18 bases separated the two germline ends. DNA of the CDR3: TGTGCCAGCAGTCTGGTGAAAGGGGGGATATACGAGCAGTACTTC. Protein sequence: CASSLVKGGIYEQYF. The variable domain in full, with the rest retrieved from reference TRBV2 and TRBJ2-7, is EPEVTQTPSHQVTQMGQEVILRCVPISNHLYFYWYRQILGQKVEFLVSFYNNEISEKSEIFDDQFSVERPDGSNFTLKIRSTKLEDSAMYFCASSLVKGGIYEQYFGPGTRLTVT.

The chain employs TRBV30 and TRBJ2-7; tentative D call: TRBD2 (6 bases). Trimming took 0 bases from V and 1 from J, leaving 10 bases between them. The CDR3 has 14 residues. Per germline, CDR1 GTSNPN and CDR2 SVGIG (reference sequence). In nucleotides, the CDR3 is TGTGCCTGGAGTGTAGGGGCGGGGTCCTACGAGCAGTACTTC. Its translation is CAWSVGAGSYEQYF.